This entry features one T cell receptor beta chain sequence. Its antigen is still unknown. These data are taken from a study of cytomegalovirus exposure and HLA in healthy donors. Findings and caveats of the study: About 150 TCR beta chains were listed as cytomegalovirus-associated. It was reported that the classifier diagnosed cytomegalovirus status with high specificity and sensitivity in both the original and validation cohorts.

Trimming removed 0 bases at V and 2 bases at J, with 12 bases between. CDR1 is SGHAT and CDR2 is FQNNGV in the germline V gene. The CDR3 runs 16 residues. Data came from immunoSEQ multiplex PCR; TCRdb stores just in-frame clones and leaves some out. The sample contains under 350,000 clones, about 86% of which appear only once. Sequenced sample: PBMCs. The rearrangement joins TRBV11-2 to TRBJ2-3; D gene ambiguous. This receptor was taken from a young woman in good health and CMV-seronegative. The CDR3 reads CASSLDRSRYTDTQYF. The CDR3 DNA is TGTGCCAGCAGCTTAGATAGGAGCAGATACACAGATACGCAGTATTTT.